These 15 T cell receptor beta chains were sequenced from one sample in a study of PD-1 blockade in classical Hodgkin lymphoma. Time point denoted: cycle 4 day 1 (C4D1), after 5 to 7 weeks of nivolumab. Autologous stem cell transplantation was followed by relapse in every patient, and brentuximab vedotin exposure varied. The data were produced by immunoSEQ multiplex PCR, yet TCRdb's version contains in-frame clones alone and is incomplete. The sample records 50,000 to 65,000 clones, more than 80% being singletons. Sequenced here: peripheral blood mononuclear cells (PBMCs), sampled before the fourth cycle of nivolumab. These receptors were obtained from a human donor with classical Hodgkin lymphoma.

This chain connects TRBV4-1 to TRBJ1-2, with a possible D match to TRBD1 (6 bases). The ends were cut back, 2 bases at V and 4 bases at J, with 14 bases in the middle. Germline V gene sequence: CDR1 MGHRA, CDR2 YSYEKL. The CDR3 is 15 amino acids. In nucleotides, the CDR3 is TGCGCCAGCAGCCAACTACAGGGTCCTTTCTATGGCTACACCTTC. Its translation is CASSQLQGPFYGYTF.

The chain is built from TRBV4-1 and TRBJ2-7; 9 bases map to TRBD1. The CDR3 consists of 16 residues. The germline gives CDR1 MGHRA, CDR2 YSYEKL. The ends lost 0 bases at V and 9 bases at J; junction bases unmatched: 12. The DNA for the CDR3 is TGCGCCAGCAGCCAAGATCGCGGGACAGGGATCGGGATGCAGTACTTC. It specifies CASSQDRGTGIGMQYF.

In its sample, this clone was seen once. The chain links TRBV6-5 to TRBJ2-7, with 7 bases lining up with TRBD2. CDR3 length: 15 residues. Germline CDR1 reads MNHEY; CDR2 reads SVGAGI. V lost 4 bases and J lost 4; bases outside the gene matches: 10. This chain's CDR3 is CASSSGAEGLYEQYF. The CDR3 nucleotides read TGTGCCAGCAGTTCCGGAGCAGAGGGACTATACGAGCAGTACTTC.

The chain couples TRBV7-9 to TRBJ2-7; D possibly matches TRBD1 or TRBD2 (5 bases each). The CDR3 is 14 amino acids. V lost 5 bases, J lost 3 bases, and 14 bases lay in between. Germline CDR1 and CDR2: SEHNR and FQNEAQ (reference sequence). The CDR3 nucleotides read TGTGCCAGCAGCCCCCGGGTGGGGGTCTACGAGCAGTACTTC. It is translated as CASSPRVGVYEQYF.

The chain joins TRBV10-3 to TRBJ1-1, with D possibly being TRBD1 (6 bases). V lost 5 bases to trimming and J lost 2 bases, with 24 bases between them. The CDR3 totals 18 residues. Germline V gives CDR1 ENHRY, CDR2 SYGVKD. CDR3 loop: CAISQFRTAGVPNTEAFF. CDR3 nucleotide sequence: TGTGCCATCAGTCAGTTTAGGACAGCCGGGGTCCCTAACACTGAAGCTTTCTTT.

The chain employs TRBV5-1 and TRBJ2-6; D remains ambiguous. The V and J ends lost 4 bases and 0 bases respectively, with 8 bases between them. The CDR3 has 15 amino acids. CDR1 is SGHRS, CDR2 YFSETQ, per germline. The CDR3 is CASSPWSSGANVLTF. In DNA, the CDR3 is TGCGCCAGCAGCCCGTGGTCCTCTGGGGCCAACGTCCTGACTTTC.

V usage is TRBV10-2 and J usage is TRBJ1-1; D is unresolved. Trimming cost V 5 bases and J 5 bases, with 6 bases left between them. This CDR3 region has 11 residues. Germline CDR1 reads WSHSY; CDR2 reads SAAADI. CDR3 bases: TGCGCCAGCAGTTCGGGGACTGAAGCTTTCTTT. Protein sequence: CASSSGTEAFF.

This clone was counted only a few times. V gene TRBV29-1 combines with J gene TRBJ1-2; perhaps TRBD1 as D (5 bases). The CDR3 runs 11 residues. V was pared by 6 bases and J by 7 bases, with 12 bases between. In germline, CDR1 is SQVTM, CDR2 ANQGSEA. The CDR3 nucleotides are TGCAGCGTATACAGGCAGGGTGGCTACACCTTC. Translation gives CSVYRQGGYTF.

This chain uses TRBV19 with TRBJ2-2, with D possibly being TRBD2 (5 bases). The ends were cut back, 3 bases at V and 3 bases at J, with 11 bases in the middle. This CDR3 is built from 15 residues. Looked up from germline, CDR1 is LNHDA and CDR2 is SQIVND (reference sequence). The CDR3 DNA is TGTGCCAGTAGTATGCACGGGGTAGACACCGGGGAGCTGTTTTTT. Its translation is CASSMHGVDTGELFF. Full variable domain (outside the CDR3, taken from reference TRBV19 and TRBJ2-2): DGGITQSPKYLFRKEGQNVTLSCEQNLNHDAMYWYRQDPGQGLRLIYYSQIVNDFQKGDIAEGYSVSREKKESFPLTVTSAQKNPTAFYLCASSMHGVDTGELFFGEGSRLTVL.

This chain links TRBV5-1 with TRBJ1-1; 7 positions agree with TRBD1. There are 14 residues in the CDR3. The germline V gene has CDR1 SGHRS and CDR2 YFSETQ. J gave up 3 bases and V 3 bases, and 5 bases lay outside the gene matches. The CDR3 coding sequence is TGCGCCAGCAGCTGGAAGGGGGCGGACACTGAAGCTTTCTTT. Translation gives CASSWKGADTEAFF.

The CDR3: CASSATQGFILDTQYF. In DNA form, the CDR3 reads TGTGCCAGCAGTGCCACACAGGGTTTCATTTTGGATACGCAGTATTTT. This sequence joins TRBV25-1 and TRBJ2-3; D perhaps matches TRBD1 (6 bases). Per germline, CDR1 MGHDK and CDR2 SYGVNS. This CDR3 contains 16 residues. The germline V and J ends were trimmed by 4 bases and 6 bases, with 20 bases remaining between them.

The J gene is TRBJ1-5, the V gene TRBV6-5, with D tentatively TRBD1 (5 bases). The CDR3 contains 13 residues. Germline V lookup: CDR1 MNHEY, CDR2 SVGAGI. Trimming shortened V by 7 bases and J by 9 bases, and 16 bases separated the two germline ends. The CDR3 nucleotides are TGTGCCAGCATGCCCGGGACGGCCGGGCCCCAGCATTTT. Its translation is CASMPGTAGPQHF.

The rearrangement uses TRBV7-2 and TRBJ1-1; D unresolved. Deletions cut 1 base from V and 6 bases from J, with 6 bases between. The CDR3 spans 12 residues. Germline loops: CDR1 SGHTA, CDR2 FQGNSA. The CDR3 sequence: CASSLVGPEAFF. In DNA, the CDR3 is TGTGCCAGCAGCTTAGTCGGGCCTGAAGCTTTCTTT.

This chain links TRBV5-6 with TRBJ2-7; the D gene could be TRBD1 or TRBD2 (5 bases each). The germline CDR1 and CDR2 sequences are SGHDT and YYEEEE. V was trimmed by 4 bases and J by 2 bases, leaving 19 bases between them. The CDR3 length is 16 residues. The CDR3 DNA sequence: TGTGCCAGCAGCCCCAACCTTGTCATGGGACCCTACGAGCAGTACTTC. Its translation: CASSPNLVMGPYEQYF.

The chain is built from TRBV7-9 and TRBJ2-1, with D uncertain. Germline loops: CDR1 SEHNR, CDR2 FQNEAQ (reference sequence). The CDR3 runs to 12 residues. Trimming shortened V by 8 bases and J by 3 bases, and 8 bases separated the two germline ends. The CDR3 region has the DNA TGTGCCAGCGCCCAAGACTACAATGAGCAGTTCTTC. Translating it yields CASAQDYNEQFF.